The clone carrying this T cell receptor beta chain was counted a few times. The data belong to a study of T cells after yellow fever vaccination. The germline CDR1 and CDR2 sequences are KGHSH and LQKENI. Trimming pared 6 bases from V and 4 bases from J, leaving 14 bases between. CDR3 length: 14 amino acids. TCRdb re-analysed the 5' RACE reads in MiXCR, keeping a single row per CDR3 protein. The repertoire holds some 500,000 distinct CDR3 sequences, with roughly 13% as singletons. The J gene is TRBJ2-3, the V gene TRBV18; the D gene is possibly TRBD2 (6 bases). Sequencing used PBMCs, obtained on the day of the yellow fever booster vaccination. This clonotype originated in a man aged 25-45 years who received the YFV17D yellow fever vaccine. The DNA for the CDR3 is TGTGCCAGCTCTCTAATCGGGACTCCAGATACGCAGTATTTT. Translated: CASSLIGTPDTQYF. Full variable domain (missing parts from reference TRBV18 and TRBJ2-3): NAGVMQNPRHLVRRRGQEARLRCSPMKGHSHVYWYRQLPEEGLKFMVYLQKENIIDESGMPKERFSAEFPKEGPSILRIQQVVRGDSAAYFCASSLIGTPDTQYFGPGTRLTVL.